This TCR beta chain was profiled in a study of T cell repertoires in cytomegalovirus infection. Study at large: Shared public TCR beta signatures pointed to both CMV infection and a matching HLA type.

Regarding the study as a whole: HLA-C-restricted CMV-specific TCR beta clonotypes prevailed in the ex vivo response.

A word on this clonotype: Its antigen remains unidentified.

TCRdb re-analysed the reads in MiXCR, keeping a single row per CDR3 protein. The sample contains 100,000 to 150,000 distinct CDR3 sequences, about 31% of which appear only once. V was clipped by 4 bases and J by 5 bases; unmatched bases: 9. This CDR3 is 16 amino acids long. CDR1 is MNHNS and CDR2 is SASEGT in the germline V gene. The chain has TRBV6-1 and TRBJ2-2, with 8 bases identical to TRBD2. The TCR comes from a human donor in good health (CMV status not recorded). Some clones in this sample may be carry-over from other donors' samples. The sequences come from CD8+ T cells from cultured PBMCs, collected from culture after CMV antigen stimulation. CDR3 amino acids: CASSALHGGATGELFF. CDR3 coding DNA: TGTGCCAGCAGTGCCCTCCACGGGGGGGCGACCGGGGAGCTGTTTTTT.